This TCR beta chain is drawn from a study of CD8 T cells in Susac syndrome. Overall study findings and caveats: The authors acknowledged that the study's TCR sequencing and HLA analysis involved relatively few individuals.

As regards this clonotype: Its antigen is not identified.

CD8+ and CD4+ T cells taken from blood had their TCR beta sequenced. Included as multiple sclerosis controls were treatment-naive patients who had stable or active relapsing-remitting disease. The RNA input was roughly 0.5 to 1 ug, and it was reverse transcribed with random hexamers. Using its own MiXCR run on the immunoSEQ multiplex PCR reads, TCRdb lists one record per CDR3 protein. The sample carries approximately 220,000 distinct CDR3 sequences, approximately 95% recorded once. V gave up 1 base and J gave up 6 bases, with 4 bases separating them. This CDR3 is built from 10 residues. Germline-derived CDR1 and CDR2 are DFQATT and SNEGSKA (reference sequence).

The chain combines TRBV20-1 with TRBJ2-7; D remains unclear. This receptor was identified in a human donor with multiple sclerosis. Material: CD4+ T cells from PBMCs. The CDR3 coding sequence is TGCAGTGCTAGAGTTGCCGAGCAGTACGTC. Protein: CSARVAEQYV.